These T cell receptor beta chains were read from a single sample in a study of cytomegalovirus exposure and HLA in healthy donors. TCRdb's table, derived via immunoSEQ multiplex PCR, lists solely in-frame clones and lacks some. The table lists about 69,000 clones, about 73% of them singletons, with approximately 11% in the top ten. The sequenced sample was PBMCs. These receptor sequences come from a woman younger than 45 in good health and CMV-seronegative. The CDR3 runs from the conserved cysteine through the conserved F or W. Each record gives: V gene, D gene, J gene, CDR3 protein. A D gene is named only where the DNA matches it firmly.

V: TRBV5-8
D: TRBD1
J: TRBJ1-5
CDR3: CASSATGGREPQHF

V: TRBV7-6
D: NA
J: TRBJ1-1
CDR3: CASSLAQIEGSSLNTEAFF

V: TRBV15
D: TRBD1
J: TRBJ1-3
CDR3: CATGGDRARGSGNTIYF

V: TRBV7-9
D: NA
J: TRBJ1-1
CDR3: CASSLHTGGRTEAFF

V: TRBV5-1
D: TRBD1
J: TRBJ2-5
CDR3: CASSLVGQNQETQYF

V: TRBV5-6
D: NA
J: TRBJ2-7
CDR3: CASSPQTGSLLGEQYF

V: TRBV28
D: TRBD2
J: TRBJ2-1
CDR3: CAIQTSGAYNEQFF

V: TRBV19
D: NA
J: TRBJ1-5
CDR3: CASSIQGGNQPQHF

V: TRBV6-1
D: TRBD1
J: TRBJ1-4
CDR3: CASSHRGTNEKLFF

V: TRBV30
D: NA
J: TRBJ2-5
CDR3: CAWSKGVQETQYF

V: TRBV5-6
D: NA
J: TRBJ1-1
CDR3: CASSIGTRGPAEAFF

V: TRBV29-1
D: TRBD2
J: TRBJ2-2
CDR3: CSVTGTSGYYTGELFF

V: TRBV2
D: TRBD1
J: TRBJ1-2
CDR3: CASSSRGTGNYGYTF

V: TRBV11-1
D: NA
J: TRBJ1-2
CDR3: CASSLVVGRGYTF

V: TRBV5-1
D: NA
J: TRBJ2-5
CDR3: CASSPGGETQYF

V: TRBV9
D: TRBD1
J: TRBJ1-6
CDR3: CASSVGDRPSPLHF

V: TRBV10-1
D: TRBD2
J: TRBJ2-1
CDR3: CASSERPGGNEQFF

V: TRBV28
D: TRBD1
J: TRBJ2-2
CDR3: CASIETGGRDTGELFF

V: TRBV6-6
D: NA
J: TRBJ1-6
CDR3: CASSSGDAAPLHF

V: TRBV19
D: NA
J: TRBJ2-7
CDR3: CASTSGANSYEQYF

V: TRBV30
D: NA
J: TRBJ1-1
CDR3: CAWTSGLNTEAFF

V: TRBV9
D: NA
J: TRBJ2-5
CDR3: CASSVSVAQETQYF

V: TRBV6-6
D: NA
J: TRBJ1-3
CDR3: CASSYERYSGNTIYF

V: TRBV19
D: NA
J: TRBJ1-2
CDR3: CASSFRDILGGGYTF

V: TRBV7-7
D: TRBD2
J: TRBJ2-3
CDR3: CASSLVGGGTDTQYF

V: TRBV5-1
D: TRBD1
J: TRBJ1-5
CDR3: CASSWGQNSNQPQHF

V: TRBV12-5
D: NA
J: TRBJ2-1
CDR3: CASGPYSNNEQFF

V: TRBV11-2
D: TRBD2
J: TRBJ2-3
CDR3: CASTLGGVSDTQYF

V: TRBV5-6
D: TRBD2
J: TRBJ2-7
CDR3: CASSFMRGACYF

V: TRBV5-5
D: TRBD1
J: TRBJ1-1
CDR3: CASSLLMDRGAFF

V: TRBV6-5
D: NA
J: TRBJ1-3
CDR3: CARSRGPSSGNTIYF

V: TRBV9
D: NA
J: TRBJ1-5
CDR3: CASSVGFGGDQPQHF

V: TRBV5-1
D: TRBD1
J: TRBJ2-5
CDR3: CASSFGTGQETQYF

V: TRBV2
D: NA
J: TRBJ2-7
CDR3: CARKGAGGPTSSYEQYF

V: TRBV7-2
D: NA
J: TRBJ1-4
CDR3: CASSLGRPYNEKLFF

V: TRBV15
D: NA
J: TRBJ2-6
CDR3: CATSLHTGSSGANVLTF

V: TRBV7-6
D: NA
J: TRBJ2-1
CDR3: CASSVQGSPSYNEQFF

V: TRBV5-1
D: TRBD1
J: TRBJ2-7
CDR3: CASSAGTGGKEEQYF

V: TRBV7-6
D: NA
J: TRBJ2-6
CDR3: CASSRGGTGANVLTF

V: TRBV6-6
D: NA
J: TRBJ2-7
CDR3: CASGSGASYEQYF

V: TRBV10-3
D: NA
J: TRBJ1-2
CDR3: CAAKQGLGYTF

V: TRBV6-1
D: NA
J: TRBJ1-5
CDR3: CASRAGGDQPQHF

V: TRBV2
D: TRBD1
J: TRBJ2-3
CDR3: CASSRDSPEDTQYF

V: TRBV5-1
D: NA
J: TRBJ2-5
CDR3: CASSLGPSSTAYQETQYF

V: TRBV15
D: NA
J: TRBJ1-1
CDR3: CATSTHRENTEAFF

V: TRBV28
D: NA
J: TRBJ2-7
CDR3: CASCQRAEQYF

V: TRBV6-1
D: NA
J: TRBJ2-3
CDR3: CASSVLTSTDTQYF

V: TRBV4-1
D: NA
J: TRBJ2-3
CDR3: CASSQPDSLDTQYF

V: TRBV7-9
D: NA
J: TRBJ2-6
CDR3: CASSLLRTGANVLTF

V: TRBV30
D: NA
J: TRBJ2-6
CDR3: CALTTGYSGANVLTF

V: TRBV18
D: NA
J: TRBJ1-3
CDR3: CASSPRPGDTIYF